This is a list of T cell receptor beta chains from one sample in a study of blood T cell repertoires in COVID-19. The method was immunoSEQ multiplex PCR; TCRdb's version includes in-frame clones alone and lacks a portion of them. The sample lists about 240,000 clones, approximately 85% occurring once. The sample comprised peripheral blood. All receptors come from a man between 45 and 60 years old with acute or convalescent COVID-19. CDR3s include the opening cysteine and the closing phenylalanine or tryptophan.

cdr3_aa: CATRQGWNEQFF; j_call: TRBJ2-1; cdr3_length: 12; v_call: TRBV6-5
cdr3_aa: CASRPGQGLSEQYF; j_call: TRBJ2-7; cdr3_length: 14; v_call: TRBV5-6
cdr3_aa: CASRKQIYEQYF; j_call: TRBJ2-7; cdr3_length: 12; v_call: TRBV11-2
cdr3_aa: CASSFGRVGNEQFF; j_call: TRBJ2-1; cdr3_length: 14; v_call: TRBV27
cdr3_aa: CAIRADGRGGYTF; j_call: TRBJ1-2; cdr3_length: 13; v_call: TRBV10-3
cdr3_aa: CAWNSALGSPLHF; j_call: TRBJ1-6; cdr3_length: 13; v_call: TRBV30
cdr3_aa: CASSPAGYQRLGQDGYTF; j_call: TRBJ1-2; cdr3_length: 18; v_call: TRBV9
cdr3_aa: CASRSSGRRTEAFF; j_call: TRBJ1-1; cdr3_length: 14; v_call: TRBV2
cdr3_aa: CASSDAGGRGQPQHF; j_call: TRBJ1-5; cdr3_length: 15; v_call: TRBV6-1
cdr3_aa: CASSQTPANTGELFF; j_call: TRBJ2-2; cdr3_length: 15; v_call: TRBV11-3
cdr3_aa: CASRAGPQNTDTQYF; j_call: TRBJ2-3; cdr3_length: 15; v_call: TRBV19
cdr3_aa: CASSLSGNQPQHF; j_call: TRBJ1-5; cdr3_length: 13; v_call: TRBV27
cdr3_aa: CASSQDDRVYGANVLTF; j_call: TRBJ2-6; cdr3_length: 17; v_call: TRBV4-1
cdr3_aa: CASSMWTGGSFGYTF; j_call: TRBJ1-2; cdr3_length: 15; v_call: TRBV19
cdr3_aa: CASSWTSGGPYEQYF; j_call: TRBJ2-7; cdr3_length: 15; v_call: TRBV7-2
cdr3_aa: CAWIPQGGNTIYF; j_call: TRBJ1-3; cdr3_length: 13; v_call: TRBV30
cdr3_aa: CASSQQGMNTGELFF; j_call: TRBJ2-2; cdr3_length: 15; v_call: TRBV11-2
cdr3_aa: CASSFRGGQPQHF; j_call: TRBJ1-5; cdr3_length: 13; v_call: TRBV28
cdr3_aa: CASSRGTGRADTQYF; j_call: TRBJ2-3; cdr3_length: 15; v_call: TRBV7-7
cdr3_aa: CASSRWAGNTEAFF; j_call: TRBJ1-1; cdr3_length: 14; v_call: TRBV19
cdr3_aa: CASTRQDSSGNTIYF; j_call: TRBJ1-3; cdr3_length: 15; v_call: TRBV6-6
cdr3_aa: CASSLRAGYPIPYEQYF; j_call: TRBJ2-7; cdr3_length: 17; v_call: TRBV5-1
cdr3_aa: CSVGQEDGYTF; j_call: TRBJ1-2; cdr3_length: 11; v_call: TRBV29-1
cdr3_aa: CSASHGGPTEAFF; j_call: TRBJ1-1; cdr3_length: 13; v_call: TRBV20-1
cdr3_aa: CSGRFQGRATEAFF; j_call: TRBJ1-1; cdr3_length: 14; v_call: TRBV29-1
cdr3_aa: CASSRGRYNEQFF; j_call: TRBJ2-1; cdr3_length: 13; v_call: TRBV7-8
cdr3_aa: CASSRMTGGNYGYTF; j_call: TRBJ1-2; cdr3_length: 15; v_call: TRBV7-9
cdr3_aa: CASSLAPGQPQHF; j_call: TRBJ1-5; cdr3_length: 13; v_call: TRBV13
cdr3_aa: CASRTGGWTDTQYF; j_call: TRBJ2-3; cdr3_length: 14; v_call: TRBV6-5
cdr3_aa: CATLRSTEAFF; j_call: TRBJ1-1; cdr3_length: 11; v_call: TRBV12-3/TRBV12-4
cdr3_aa: CASTHTPAKNIQYF; j_call: TRBJ2-4; cdr3_length: 14; v_call: TRBV11-2
cdr3_aa: CASSAGALTEAFF; j_call: TRBJ1-1; cdr3_length: 13; v_call: TRBV12-3/TRBV12-4
cdr3_aa: CASSEQTGHGYTF; j_call: TRBJ1-2; cdr3_length: 13; v_call: TRBV6-1
cdr3_aa: CASSQTLLRDRGLRSPLHF; j_call: TRBJ1-6; cdr3_length: 19; v_call: TRBV3-1/TRBV3-2
cdr3_aa: CASSYRLAAPTDTQYF; j_call: TRBJ2-3; cdr3_length: 16; v_call: TRBV6-5
cdr3_aa: CASSQGQGRPYEQYF; j_call: TRBJ2-7; cdr3_length: 15; v_call: TRBV18
cdr3_aa: CAIRGGQGATYEQYF; j_call: TRBJ2-7; cdr3_length: 15; v_call: TRBV10-3
cdr3_aa: CASSWDSRPTNYGYTF; j_call: TRBJ1-2; cdr3_length: 16; v_call: TRBV6-5
cdr3_aa: CASSLSLSPGETNEQFF; j_call: TRBJ2-1; cdr3_length: 17; v_call: TRBV11-2
cdr3_aa: CASSYCSGRYEQFF; j_call: TRBJ2-1; cdr3_length: 14; v_call: TRBV6-7